This entry lists 9 T cell receptor beta chains sequenced from one sample in a study of T cells expressing NK-cell markers (dated by TCRdb to 2018 to 2021). Library preparation used 5' RACE. Sequencing relied on an Illumina HiSeq 2000. TCRdb reprocessed the reads and assigns one entry to each CDR3 protein sequence, leaving out DNA. This sample's records show more than 400,000 distinct CDR3 sequences. Under 7.5% of the sample belongs to the ten largest clones. Sample: blood T cells: a sorted CD56 or NKG2C T cell subset, CD4+ or CD8+ T cells, or bulk PBMC T cells (not recorded which). The receptors stem from a woman aged 18 to 75 in good health.

V usage is TRBV10-3 and J usage is TRBJ2-7. This CDR3 has 11 amino acids. CDR1 and CDR2 from the germline V gene are ENHRY and SYGVKD. This CDR3 is CANQIEREQYF.

This chain connects TRBV7-8 to TRBJ1-3. Germline V gives CDR1 SGHVS, CDR2 FQNEAQ. CDR3 length: 14 amino acids. The CDR3 sequence is CASSLAVGGNTIYF.

The chain carries TRBV29-1 and TRBJ2-7; the D call from TCRdb, TRBD1, cannot be confirmed without DNA. This CDR3 has 13 residues. The germline CDR1 and CDR2 sequences are SQVTM and ANQGSEA. The CDR3 spells CSANTGTSYEQYF.

J is TRBJ1-2 and V is TRBV7-2. Germline lookup yields CDR1 SGHTA and CDR2 FQGNSA. The CDR3 has 12 residues. The CDR3 loop is CASSRTAYGYTF. Full variable domain (rest looked up from reference TRBV7-2 and TRBJ1-2): GAGVSQSPSNKVTEKGKDVELRCDPISGHTALYWYRQSLGQGLEFLIYFQGNSAPDKSGLPSDRFSAERTGGSVSTLTIQRTQQEDSAVYLCASSRTAYGYTFGSGTRLTVV.

V gene TRBV12-3 or TRBV12-4 combines with J gene TRBJ2-1; TCRdb returns TRBD2, unconfirmable since there is no DNA. The CDR3 is 16 amino acids. CDR3 region: CASEARRLAGNNEQFF.

The chain joins TRBV5-1 to TRBJ1-2; TCRdb outputs TRBD1, but without DNA this stays unchecked. Germline V gene sequence: CDR1 SGHRS, CDR2 YFSETQ. This CDR3 has 14 amino acids. The CDR3 is CASSMEGREYGYTF.

The chain's CDR3 is CASSSLTANYGYTF. This chain joins TRBV5-1 and TRBJ1-2. The V gene's germline CDR1 is SGHRS and CDR2 YFSETQ. This CDR3 region has 14 residues.

This chain uses TRBV19 with TRBJ2-3; checking the TCRdb D call of TRBD2 is not possible without DNA. Germline assignment: CDR1 LNHDA and CDR2 SQIVND (reference sequence). The CDR3 extends over 16 amino acids. The CDR3 region is CASSIIAGGLTDTQYF.

This chain connects TRBV12-3 or TRBV12-4 to TRBJ2-1; TCRdb reports TRBD2, a call that lacks DNA to check it against. The CDR3 runs to 15 residues. The chain's CDR3 is CASSSSGSTWNEQFF.